The 32 T cell receptor beta chains listed next were all sequenced from one sample in a study of cytomegalovirus exposure and HLA in healthy donors. In the PCR, 60 Vbeta and 13 Jbeta primers were used. Assay used: immunoSEQ multiplex PCR; TCRdb lists only in-frame clones, some missing. This sample has a few hundred thousand clones, with 75% to 85% found just once. Sequenced material: PBMCs. These receptors were collected from a girl aged 2-9 years in good health and CMV-seronegative.

This clone turned up a few times. The rearrangement links TRBV28 to TRBJ2-3; 7 nucleotides agree with TRBD2. The CDR3 spans 18 residues. V lost 3 bases to trimming and J lost 0 bases; unmatched junction nucleotides: 12. Germline lookup yields CDR1 MDHEN and CDR2 SYDVKM. CDR3 sequence reads: CASSFLVSSGSSTDTQYF. DNA for the CDR3: TGTGCCAGCAGTTTTCTCGTTTCTAGCGGAAGTAGCACAGATACGCAGTATTTT. Together with reference TRBV28 and TRBJ2-3, the CDR3 gives the full variable domain: DVKVTQSSRYLVKRTGEKVFLECVQDMDHENMFWYRQDPGLGLRLIYFSYDVKMKEKGDIPEGYSVSREKKERFSLILESASTNQTSMYLCASSFLVSSGSSTDTQYFGPGTRLTVL.

This clone turned up a few times. This chain joins TRBV15 and TRBJ1-5, with D perhaps TRBD1 (5 bases). This CDR3 comprises 18 residues. V shed 3 bases and J shed 9 bases, with 27 bases lying between them. Germline CDR1 LNHNV, CDR2 YYDKDF (reference sequence). This CDR3 is CATSSLLIGQGMSSPQHF. The CDR3 DNA sequence: TGTGCCACCAGCAGTCTGCTCATAGGACAAGGGATGTCTTCGCCCCAGCATTTT.

V is TRBV28 and J is TRBJ2-7; D might be TRBD1 (6 bases). Trimming removed 2 bases from V and 5 bases from J, with 13 bases in between. The CDR3 extends over 14 amino acids. CDR1 and CDR2 (germline): MDHEN, SYDVKM. For the CDR3, the DNA is TGTGCCAGCAGTTTAGAGTTGGGGGCGGACGAGCAGTACTTC. Translation: CASSLELGADEQYF.

The V call is TRBV9, the J call TRBJ1-4, with D hard to call. The CDR3 has 16 residues. V was clipped by 0 bases and J by 0 bases, with 9 bases between them. CDR1 and CDR2 from the germline V gene are SGDLS and YYNGEE. In DNA, the CDR3 is TGTGCCAGCAGCGTAGAAGCGGGGTCAACTAATGAAAAACTGTTTTTT. Translation gives CASSVEAGSTNEKLFF.

This chain links TRBV28 with TRBJ1-1; 7 nucleotides match TRBD1. After removal of 6 bases from V and 3 bases from J, the junction contained 7 bases not matched to a gene. The CDR3 contains 14 residues. Germline CDR1 is MDHEN and CDR2 is SYDVKM. CDR3 DNA: TGTGCCAGCAGAGAACTAGGGGGCCACACTGAAGCTTTCTTT. This encodes CASRELGGHTEAFF.

The chain combines TRBV2 with TRBJ2-7, with D maybe TRBD2 (7 bases). Trimming stripped 10 bases from V and 5 bases from J, with 15 bases between. Germline V gene data show CDR1 as SNHLY and CDR2 as FYNNEI. The CDR3 loop spans 12 amino acids. The CDR3 spells CATGEGVHEQYF. For the CDR3, the DNA is TGTGCCACAGGGGAGGGGGTGCACGAGCAGTACTTC.

This clone was detected only once. This chain links TRBV29-1 with TRBJ2-7; D is ambiguous. Trimming took 5 bases from V and 4 from J, leaving 9 bases between them. The germline gives CDR1 SQVTM, CDR2 ANQGSEA. The CDR3 is made up of 11 amino acids. The DNA of the CDR3 is TGCAGCGTTTATCGACAATACGAGCAGTACTTC. Encoded protein: CSVYRQYEQYF.

This rearrangement joins TRBV28 to TRBJ2-7; no definite D call. The V gene lost 3 bases and the J gene lost 4 bases, with 13 bases spanning the gap. The CDR3 consists of 14 residues. Germline V lookup: CDR1 MDHEN, CDR2 SYDVKM. The DNA for the CDR3 is TGTGCCAGCAGTTTGAGCCAGCGACCGTACGAGCAGTACTTC. Amino acid sequence: CASSLSQRPYEQYF.

The chain uses TRBV5-6 and TRBJ1-3; D unclear. The CDR3 is 14 amino acids. V was pared by 4 bases and J by 1 base, with 9 bases between. The germline V gene encodes CDR1 SGHDT and CDR2 YYEEEE. CDR3 amino acids: CASSGWRSGNTIYF. The CDR3 DNA reads as TGTGCCAGCAGCGGATGGAGATCTGGAAACACCATATATTTT. The variable domain in full, completed from reference TRBV5-6 and TRBJ1-3, reads DAGVTQSPTHLIKTRGQQVTLRCSPKSGHDTVSWYQQALGQGPQFIFQYYEEEERQRGNFPDRFSGHQFPNYSSELNVNALLLGDSALYLCASSGWRSGNTIYFGEGSWLTVV.

The chain has TRBV11-1 and TRBJ1-1; possibly TRBD1 for D (5 bases). The germline V and J ends were trimmed by 2 bases and 10 bases, with 8 bases remaining between them. Germline CDR1 is SGHAT and CDR2 is FQDESV (reference sequence). This CDR3 comprises 11 residues. The CDR3 bases are TGTGCCAGCAGCTTACTGGGGCCAGCTTTCTTT. It yields the protein CASSLLGPAFF.

This chain connects TRBV6-6 to TRBJ1-5; the D gene is possibly TRBD1 (6 bases). The germline CDR1 and CDR2 sequences are MNHNY and SVGAGI (reference sequence). V lost 6 bases, J lost 4 bases, and 13 bases lay in between. This CDR3 is 14 amino acids long. The CDR3 sequence: CASRPTQGNQPQHF. The CDR3 nucleotides are TGTGCCAGCAGGCCTACCCAGGGGAATCAGCCCCAGCATTTT.

This clone was seen a handful of times. The sample carries other DNA sequences with the same CDR3. The CDR3 DNA is TGCGCCAGCAGCCAAGGTTTGGCTTACGAGCAGTACTTC. It encodes CASSQGLAYEQYF. This chain links TRBV4-1 with TRBJ2-7, with unresolved D. V gave up 1 base and J gave up 4 bases, with 8 bases separating them. The CDR3 is made up of 13 amino acids. In germline, CDR1 is MGHRA, CDR2 YSYEKL.

The chain couples TRBV9 to TRBJ2-7, with D tentatively TRBD2 (6 bases). The V end was cut by 0 bases, the J end by 0 bases, with 10 bases between. In germline, CDR1 is SGDLS, CDR2 YYNGEE. The CDR3 consists of 15 residues. The CDR3 DNA reads as TGTGCCAGCAGCGTAGGTTCGGGAGCCTCCTACGAGCAGTACTTC. Protein: CASSVGSGASYEQYF.

CDR3 nucleotide sequence: TGTGCCAGCAGCCCCTGGACAGAGCAGTACTTC. Translated, it gives CASSPWTEQYF. The chain uses TRBV7-9 and TRBJ2-7; D is perhaps TRBD1 (5 bases). Germline CDR1 SEHNR, CDR2 FQNEAQ (reference sequence). Trimming shortened V by 5 bases and J by 7 bases, and 9 bases separated the two germline ends. The CDR3 spans 11 residues.

J is TRBJ1-5 and V is TRBV27; tentatively, D is TRBD1 (6 bases). Trimming took off 5 bases at V and 5 bases at J, with 13 bases between the two ends. Germline V CDR1 and CDR2: MNHEY, SMNVEV (reference sequence). The CDR3 has 14 residues. This CDR3 reads CASSTDRYDQPQHF. The CDR3 DNA reads as TGTGCCAGCAGTACCGACAGGTACGATCAGCCCCAGCATTTT.

This clone was recorded only once. The chain is built from TRBV5-1 and TRBJ1-1, with D uncertain. Germline V gives CDR1 SGHRS, CDR2 YFSETQ. Trimming took off 0 bases at V and 2 bases at J, with 11 bases between the two ends. The CDR3 runs to 15 residues. The CDR3 protein is CASSLGRVSNTEAFF. In DNA form, the CDR3 reads TGCGCCAGCAGCTTGGGTAGAGTATCCAACACTGAAGCTTTCTTT.

The rearrangement joins TRBV6-5 to TRBJ2-1, with 10 bases fitting TRBD2. The CDR3 runs to 15 residues. V trimming: 2 bases; J trimming: 13 bases; junction bases outside the gene matches: 11. The V gene's germline CDR1 is MNHEY and CDR2 SVGAGI. DNA of the CDR3: TGTGCCAGCAGTTACCGTGGGCTAGCGGGAGCTCCACAGTTCTTC. Translated, it gives CASSYRGLAGAPQFF.

This sequence joins TRBV7-6 and TRBJ2-1, with 7 bases aligning to TRBD1. Germline lookup yields CDR1 SGHVS and CDR2 FNYEAQ. The CDR3 totals 17 residues. V lost 3 bases, J lost 2 bases, and 10 bases stayed unmatched. The CDR3 reads CASSLVTYRGPYNEQFF. The DNA for the CDR3 is TGTGCCAGCAGCTTGGTTACCTACAGGGGCCCCTACAATGAGCAGTTCTTC.

This chain uses TRBV5-6 with TRBJ1-5; D might be TRBD1 (6 bases). This CDR3 region has 13 residues. V was pared by 5 bases and J by 7 bases, with 13 bases between. Germline CDR1 reads SGHDT; CDR2 reads YYEEEE. The CDR3 sequence: CASSYRGGQPQHF. In DNA, the CDR3 is TGTGCCAGCAGTTACCGGGGGGGCCAGCCCCAGCATTTT.

V usage is TRBV7-7 and J usage is TRBJ2-5; 14 nucleotides match TRBD2. Germline V CDR1 and CDR2: SSHAT, FNYEAQ (reference sequence). The CDR3 covers 16 residues. V lost 5 bases, J lost 1 base, and 3 bases stayed unmatched. DNA of the CDR3: TGTGCCAGCAGCATGGGACTAGCGGGGGCCCAAGAGACCCAGTACTTC. Amino acids: CASSMGLAGAQETQYF.

The genes are TRBV19 and TRBJ1-6; the D gene is possibly TRBD1 (5 bases). The CDR3 is 14 residues long. Germline CDR1 is LNHDA and CDR2 is SQIVND (reference sequence). V lost 9 bases, J lost 9 bases, and 18 bases lay in between. Written as DNA, the CDR3 is TGTGCCAGCCAGGGAAGAGGAGGGATTTCACCCCTCCACTTT. This translates into CASQGRGGISPLHF.

The V gene is TRBV5-4, the J gene TRBJ1-1; D is unresolved. This CDR3 spans 15 amino acids. Trimming removed 4 bases from V and 3 bases from J, with 16 bases in between. CDR1 is SGHNT, CDR2 YYREEE, per germline (reference sequence). The CDR3 sequence is CASSPTDTSYTEAFF. The CDR3 DNA reads as TGTGCCAGCAGCCCAACCGACACCTCCTACACTGAAGCTTTCTTT.

This clone was observed once. The genes are TRBV7-9 and TRBJ1-2, with D tentatively TRBD1 (6 bases). CDR3 length: 16 amino acids. The germline gives CDR1 SEHNR, CDR2 FQNEAQ (reference sequence). V lost 7 bases and J lost 4, with 22 bases in between. In DNA form, the CDR3 reads TGTGCCAGCAACCCGTCGACAGGAGCCTTTGGCTATGGCTACACCTTC. Its protein is CASNPSTGAFGYGYTF.

For the CDR3, the DNA is TGTGCCAGCAGTTTAACTAGCGGCTACGAGCAGTACTTC. Amino acid sequence: CASSLTSGYEQYF. The chain couples TRBV28 to TRBJ2-7; 8 positions agree with TRBD2. V lost 2 bases, J lost 3 bases, and 0 bases stayed unmatched. Germline lookup yields CDR1 MDHEN and CDR2 SYDVKM. The CDR3 covers 13 residues. Supplemented by reference TRBV28 and TRBJ2-7, the full variable domain reads DVKVTQSSRYLVKRTGEKVFLECVQDMDHENMFWYRQDPGLGLRLIYFSYDVKMKEKGDIPEGYSVSREKKERFSLILESASTNQTSMYLCASSLTSGYEQYFGPGTRLTVT.

This clone was observed a few times. This chain links TRBV6-5 with TRBJ1-3; the D is unclear. This CDR3 comprises 15 residues. V lost 0 bases, J lost 0 bases, and 6 bases lay in between. CDR1 and CDR2 (germline): MNHEY, SVGAGI. CDR3: CASSYSYGSGNTIYF. The CDR3 DNA reads as TGTGCCAGCAGTTACTCCTATGGCTCTGGAAACACCATATATTTT.

The chain combines TRBV18 with TRBJ2-7, with D uncertain. CDR1 is KGHSH and CDR2 is LQKENI in the germline V gene. V lost 6 bases, J lost 0 bases, and 6 bases lay in between. This CDR3 is built from 12 residues. CDR3 sequence: CASSMSSYEQYF. The CDR3, as DNA: TGTGCCAGCTCCATGAGCTCCTACGAGCAGTACTTC.

This sequence joins TRBV6-5 and TRBJ2-7, with 10 positions matching TRBD2. CDR3 length: 15 residues. In germline, CDR1 is MNHEY, CDR2 SVGAGI. The V and J ends lost 0 bases and 3 bases, in that order; junction bases with no gene match: 2. CDR3 sequence reads: CASSYSGTSVYEQYF. For the CDR3, the DNA is TGTGCCAGCAGTTACTCCGGGACTAGCGTCTACGAGCAGTACTTC.

This chain links TRBV6-5 with TRBJ1-6, with TRBD1 matching 8 bases. J was trimmed by 10 bases and V by 5 bases; bases with no gene match: 7. Germline lookup yields CDR1 MNHEY and CDR2 SVGAGI. The CDR3 covers 14 residues. The CDR3 sequence: CASSHPGQDSPLHF. The CDR3 bases are TGTGCCAGCAGTCATCCGGGACAGGACTCACCCCTCCACTTT.

Only a few counts were recorded for this clone. CDR3 protein: CASSYLRDRVEGPLHF. The CDR3 nucleotides are TGTGCCAGCAGTTACCTTCGGGACAGGGTGGAGGGACCCCTCCACTTT. The chain recombines TRBV6-5 with TRBJ1-6; TRBD1 agrees at 9 bases. The CDR3 runs 16 residues. The V gene's germline CDR1 is MNHEY and CDR2 SVGAGI. J was trimmed by 12 bases and V by 2 bases; bases with no gene match: 11.

CDR3 amino acids: CAKTPYSGDRGPGIYNEQFF. The CDR3 DNA is TGTGCCAAAACCCCTTATTCCGGGGACAGGGGGCCCGGTATCTACAATGAGCAGTTCTTC. V gene TRBV19 combines with J gene TRBJ2-1; TRBD1 matches 12 bases. The ends lost 10 bases at V and 3 bases at J; junction bases unmatched: 22. CDR1 is LNHDA and CDR2 is SQIVND in the germline V gene (reference sequence). This CDR3 comprises 20 residues.

This rearrangement joins TRBV6-1 to TRBJ1-6; tentative D call: TRBD1 (6 bases). Germline CDR1 and CDR2: MNHNS and SASEGT. The V end was cut by 6 bases, the J end by 4 bases, with 13 bases between. CDR3 length: 15 residues. The CDR3 loop reads CASREQGSYNSPLHF. The CDR3 DNA reads as TGTGCCAGCAGGGAACAGGGATCTTATAATTCACCCCTCCACTTT.

The J gene is TRBJ2-7, the V gene TRBV6-1; D unresolved. Trimming took off 6 bases at V and 5 bases at J, with 11 bases between the two ends. This CDR3 contains 12 residues. Germline loops: CDR1 MNHNS, CDR2 SASEGT. The DNA for the CDR3 is TGTGCCAGCAGCCCAAACGCAGACGAGCAGTACTTC. Residues: CASSPNADEQYF.